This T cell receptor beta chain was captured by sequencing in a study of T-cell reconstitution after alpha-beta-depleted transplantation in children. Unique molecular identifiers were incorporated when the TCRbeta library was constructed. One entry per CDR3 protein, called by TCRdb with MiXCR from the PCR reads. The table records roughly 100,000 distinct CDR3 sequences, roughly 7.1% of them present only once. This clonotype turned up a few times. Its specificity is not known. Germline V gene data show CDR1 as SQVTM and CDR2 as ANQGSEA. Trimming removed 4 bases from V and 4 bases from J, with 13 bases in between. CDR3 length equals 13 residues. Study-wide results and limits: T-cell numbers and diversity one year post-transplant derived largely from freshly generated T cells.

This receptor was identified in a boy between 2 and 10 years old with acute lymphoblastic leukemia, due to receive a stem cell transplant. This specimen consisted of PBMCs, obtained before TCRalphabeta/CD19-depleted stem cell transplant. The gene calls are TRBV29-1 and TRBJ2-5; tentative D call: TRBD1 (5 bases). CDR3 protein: CSVVLGLGETQYF. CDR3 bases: TGCAGCGTTGTGCTGGGGCTGGGAGAGACCCAGTACTTC.